The 21 T cell receptor beta chains below come from one sample, sequenced in a study of blood T cell repertoires in COVID-19. Data came from immunoSEQ multiplex PCR; TCRdb stores just in-frame clones and leaves some out. The sample lists approximately 130,000 clones, more than 75% seen once, with 1.5% in the top ten. What was sequenced was peripheral blood. Receptors were obtained from a human donor in a cohort sampled during active COVID-19.

V is TRBV29-1 and J is TRBJ2-2; the D gene is possibly TRBD2 (5 bases). Trimming removed 4 bases at V and 8 bases at J, with 14 bases between. Germline CDR1 is SQVTM and CDR2 is ANQGSEA. This CDR3 contains 13 residues. Here the CDR3 reads CSVVLGMSGELFF. In DNA form, the CDR3 reads TGCAGCGTTGTACTAGGAATGTCGGGGGAGCTGTTTTTT.

V usage is TRBV10-2 and J usage is TRBJ1-1, with 7 bases aligning to TRBD1. Trimming removed 5 bases from V and 5 bases from J; junction bases left unmatched: 5. Germline V gene data show CDR1 as WSHSY and CDR2 as SAAADI. The CDR3 extends over 13 amino acids. CDR3 sequence (DNA): TGCGCCAGCAGTCAAGGGGGCTCTACTGAAGCTTTCTTT. Translated: CASSQGGSTEAFF.

The chain links TRBV6-5 to TRBJ2-7, with 9 bases lining up with TRBD2. Germline CDR1 reads MNHEY; CDR2 reads SVGAGI. The CDR3 is made up of 16 amino acids. The V segment lost 3 bases and the J segment 4 bases; nucleotides outside the gene matches: 10. CDR3: CASSYLSSGTVYEQYF. The DNA of the CDR3 is TGTGCCAGCAGTTATTTATCTAGCGGGACCGTATACGAGCAGTACTTC.

This clone was counted a single time. The CDR3, as DNA: TGTGCCAGCAGCTTAGATGGGACTTACAATGAGCAGTTCTTC. Its protein is CASSLDGTYNEQFF. V usage is TRBV11-2 and J usage is TRBJ2-1; tentatively, D is TRBD2 (6 bases). The germline CDR1 and CDR2 sequences are SGHAT and FQNNGV. V was cut by 0 bases and J by 4 bases, with 7 bases left in between. This CDR3 comprises 14 residues.

This clone was recorded a few times. This rearrangement joins TRBV6-1 to TRBJ2-1; D may match TRBD1 or TRBD2 (10 bases each). V was cut by 3 bases and J by 9 bases, with 30 bases left in between. The CDR3 sequence is 19 residues long. CDR1 and CDR2 from the germline V gene are MNHNS and SASEGT. The CDR3, as DNA: TGTGCCAGCAGTGACCGGGACAGGGGTTCTAGCGGGAGAAGGGGTGAGCAGTTCTTC. Translated, it gives CASSDRDRGSSGRRGEQFF.

This chain connects TRBV5-1 to TRBJ2-1; D call uncertain. Trimming removed 4 bases at V and 1 base at J, with 9 bases between. The CDR3 length is 14 residues. CDR1 and CDR2 from the germline V gene are SGHRS and YFSETQ. In DNA form, the CDR3 reads TGCGCCAGCAGCCCCGTCTCTTCCTACAATGAGCAGTTCTTC. Translation gives CASSPVSSYNEQFF.

Written as DNA, the CDR3 is TGTGCCAGCAGCTTAGTTCCGGGCTCCTATAATTCACCCCTCCACTTT. It codes for CASSLVPGSYNSPLHF. The J gene is TRBJ1-6, the V gene TRBV11-2; D unresolved. The V end lost 1 base, the J end lost 0 bases, and 7 bases lay between the germline ends. Germline V gene data show CDR1 as SGHAT and CDR2 as FQNNGV. This CDR3 spans 16 amino acids.

V gene TRBV6-1 combines with J gene TRBJ2-1, with D possibly being TRBD2 (6 bases). Germline V gene data show CDR1 as MNHNS and CDR2 as SASEGT. The length of the CDR3 is 16 residues. The germline V and J ends were trimmed by 4 bases and 10 bases, with 23 bases remaining between them. The chain's CDR3 is CASSAWDLPGDQEQFF. The CDR3 region has the DNA TGTGCCAGCAGTGCCTGGGACTTGCCGGGGGACCAGGAGCAGTTCTTC.

The genes are TRBV29-1 and TRBJ1-3; D perhaps matches TRBD1 (5 bases). The V and J ends lost 4 bases and 9 bases respectively, with 13 bases between them. CDR1 SQVTM and CDR2 ANQGSEA come from the germline V gene. The CDR3 is made up of 12 amino acids. CDR3 sequence reads: CSVAQGSGTIYF. DNA of the CDR3: TGCAGCGTTGCCCAGGGTAGTGGCACCATATATTTT.

The chain recombines TRBV28 with TRBJ1-4; no reliable D call. The CDR3 runs to 13 residues. The V gene lost 6 bases and the J gene lost 4 bases, with 9 bases spanning the gap. From germline, CDR1 is MDHEN and CDR2 SYDVKM. CDR3 sequence (DNA): TGTGCCAGCAGATGGGGAGGTAATGAAAAACTGTTTTTT. Its protein is CASRWGGNEKLFF.

The chain recombines TRBV12-3 or TRBV12-4 with TRBJ2-5; D not certain. The ends were cut back, 6 bases at V and 4 bases at J, with 9 bases in the middle. The CDR3 runs 12 residues. Here the CDR3 reads CASRVLGETQYF. In DNA form, the CDR3 reads TGTGCCAGCAGGGTCCTCGGAGAGACCCAGTACTTC.

The gene calls are TRBV12-5 and TRBJ1-3, with 7 bases identical to TRBD1. CDR1 and CDR2 from the germline V gene are LGHNT and FRNRAP. The trim removed 5 bases at V and 4 bases at J, leaving 17 bases unmatched. This CDR3 contains 18 residues. Here the CDR3 DNA reads TGTGCTAGTGGTCCCCGCCCGGCAGGGGGGTATATGGGAAACACCATATATTTT. Translation: CASGPRPAGGYMGNTIYF.

This chain connects TRBV5-1 to TRBJ2-3; a weak D match, TRBD2 (5 bases). The V end lost 3 bases, the J end lost 1 base, and 9 bases lay between the germline ends. CDR1 SGHRS and CDR2 YFSETQ come from the germline V gene. The CDR3 contains 14 residues. CDR3 protein: CASSSRLRTDTQYF. CDR3 nucleotides: TGCGCCAGCAGCTCCCGACTACGCACAGATACGCAGTATTTT.

Only a few counts were recorded for this clone. This chain uses TRBV7-9 with TRBJ1-2; D is undetermined. The V end was cut by 5 bases, the J end by 6 bases, with 13 bases between. CDR1 SEHNR and CDR2 FQNEAQ come from the germline V gene (reference sequence). The CDR3 consists of 13 residues. The CDR3 bases are TGTGCCAGCAGCCCTCCGTTACGGGATGGCTACACCTTC. As protein: CASSPPLRDGYTF.

The chain couples TRBV7-2 to TRBJ2-7; 14 bases agree with TRBD2. The germline CDR1 and CDR2 sequences are SGHTA and FQGNSA. With 0 bases clipped from V and 4 bases from J, the junction kept 2 bases outside the gene matches. The CDR3 totals 16 residues. CDR3 coding DNA: TGTGCCAGCAGCTTAGCCGGGACTAGCGGGAGTTACGAGCAGTACTTC. As protein: CASSLAGTSGSYEQYF.

The CDR3 sequence: CASSPLGGDTQYF. In DNA form, the CDR3 reads TGTGCCAGCAGTCCCCTCGGGGGAGATACGCAGTATTTT. V usage is TRBV12-3 or TRBV12-4 and J usage is TRBJ2-3, with D tentatively TRBD2 (6 bases). Trimming took off 5 bases at V and 5 bases at J, with 11 bases between the two ends. The CDR3 sequence is 13 residues long.

This clone has a single count. The chain's CDR3 is CATSDPTGPEKLFF. CDR3 coding DNA: TGTGCCACCAGTGACCCCACAGGGCCCGAAAAACTGTTTTTT. The rearrangement uses TRBV24-1 and TRBJ1-4; possibly TRBD1 for D (6 bases). Looked up from germline, CDR1 is KGHDR and CDR2 is SFDVKD. There are 14 residues in the CDR3. Trimming took off 4 bases at V and 8 bases at J, with 13 bases between the two ends.

This clone came up a few times. Other nucleotide sequences from this sample produce the same CDR3. The chain carries TRBV3-1 (or the pseudogene TRBV3-2) and TRBJ2-7; 12 nucleotides align to TRBD2. Germline V gene data show CDR1 as LGHDT and CDR2 as YNNKEL (reference sequence). V was clipped by 6 bases and J by 0 bases; unmatched bases: 9. The length of the CDR3 is 17 residues. The CDR3 here is CASSPRLAGVSSYEQYF. CDR3 DNA: TGTGCCAGCAGTCCAAGACTAGCGGGAGTCAGCTCCTACGAGCAGTACTTC.

The chain has TRBV5-1 and TRBJ2-7; 7 bases map to TRBD1. Germline V gives CDR1 SGHRS, CDR2 YFSETQ. The CDR3 is 14 residues long. V lost 2 bases, J lost 2 bases, and 4 bases stayed unmatched. CDR3 protein: CASSFRTGAYEQYF. The DNA for the CDR3 is TGCGCCAGCAGCTTTAGAACAGGGGCCTACGAGCAGTACTTC.

This chain connects TRBV5-5 to TRBJ2-3; TRBD2 aligns across 9 bases. The CDR3 is made up of 16 amino acids. Trimming took 4 bases from V and 4 from J; bases not matched to a gene: 10. CDR1 is SGHKS, CDR2 YYEKEE, per germline (reference sequence). The CDR3 coding sequence is TGTGCCAGCAGCGCCTTAGCGGGAGAGATCGCAGATACGCAGTATTTT. Residues: CASSALAGEIADTQYF.

For the CDR3, the DNA is TGTGCCAGCAGCGTACAGGGGGGACTAGGCGATCATGAGCAGTTCTTC. Translation gives CASSVQGGLGDHEQFF. The genes are TRBV9 and TRBJ2-1, with D possibly matching TRBD2 (8 bases). Looked up from germline, CDR1 is SGDLS and CDR2 is YYNGEE. The CDR3 length is 16 residues. The V gene lost 1 base and the J gene lost 8 bases, with 19 bases spanning the gap.